The source of this T cell receptor (beta chain) is a study of tissue T cells after allogeneic stem cell transplantation. Turning to this clone: Its antigen is as yet unknown. Any gene name here is a mouse gene name. Read coverage stops 1 residue before the CDR3 terminus; the germline J gene supplies the remainder.

Specified time point: mouse harvest day 14 after allogeneic transplant. The graft held 10^6 splenic CD5+ T cells and 10^7 T-cell-depleted bone marrow cells. B6 (H2b) cells into BALB/c (H2d) mice; tissues taken at day 7 or 14. Study-level points and caveats: Sampling depth was limited, and the cohort was small and clinically varied. In patients and mice, blood and spleen missed much of tissue repertoire.

Data came from immunoSEQ multiplex PCR; TCRdb stores just in-frame clones and leaves some out. The repertoire includes over 2,000 clones, around 46% of them detected once, and about 31% sits in the top ten. Looked up from germline, CDR1 is LGHNA and CDR2 is YSYQKL. This CDR3 has 14 residues. Trimming cost V 1 base and J 5 bases, with 12 bases left between them. Specimen: lymph node tissue. The rearrangement uses TRBV2 and TRBJ2-7; D possibly matches TRBD1 or TRBD2 (7 bases each). The receptor's source is a female BALB/c mouse given C57BL/6 T cells with graft-versus-host disease after an allogeneic hematopoietic cell transplant. The CDR3 is CASSQAGGRDEQYF. The part of the CDR3 DNA that was read is TGTGCCAGCAGCCAAGCAGGGGGGCGCGATGAACAGTAC.